Listed here are 17 T cell receptor beta chains from one sample, sequenced in a study of blood T cell repertoires in COVID-19. Generated by immunoSEQ multiplex PCR, the TCRdb table keeps only in-frame clones and is missing some. The data contain approximately 320,000 clones, approximately 85% of them seen just once; the ten biggest clones take up roughly 7.8%. Material: peripheral blood. The receptor source for this set is a human donor in a cohort sampled during active COVID-19.

The genes are TRBV11-3 and TRBJ1-2, with TRBD1 identical over 7 bases. V dropped 0 bases and J dropped 8; count of bases not matched to a gene: 9. This CDR3 contains 15 residues. Germline V gives CDR1 SGHNT, CDR2 YENEEA. The CDR3 nucleotides read TGTGCCAGCAGCTTAGACACGACAGGGACGATGGGCTACACCTTC. It yields the protein CASSLDTTGTMGYTF.

This clone was picked up a small number of times. The V gene is TRBV19, the J gene TRBJ1-2, with D maybe TRBD1 (6 bases). CDR1 is LNHDA, CDR2 SQIVND, per germline (reference sequence). Trimming shortened V by 4 bases and J by 5 bases, and 17 bases separated the two germline ends. The CDR3 runs to 15 residues. This chain's CDR3 is CASSRQPGVRYGYTF. CDR3 nucleotide sequence: TGTGCCAGTAGTAGGCAGCCAGGGGTTCGTTATGGCTACACCTTC.

The rearrangement links TRBV2 to TRBJ2-1; tentatively, D is TRBD2 (6 bases). Trimming cost V 3 bases and J 8 bases, with 20 bases left between them. The CDR3 length is 16 residues. In germline, CDR1 is SNHLY, CDR2 FYNNEI. CDR3 coding DNA: TGTGCCAGCAGTGAGGAAGTGATACTAGCTCGGCATGAGCAGTTCTTC. Translating it yields CASSEEVILARHEQFF.

The chain recombines TRBV3-1 (or the pseudogene TRBV3-2) with TRBJ2-1, with D perhaps matching TRBD1 (5 bases). The V end was cut by 3 bases, the J end by 6 bases, with 9 bases between. This CDR3 comprises 13 residues. Germline V lookup: CDR1 LGHDT, CDR2 YNNKEL (reference sequence). DNA of the CDR3: TGTGCCAGCAGCCAGCAAGGGGTCAATGAGCAGTTCTTC. It yields the protein CASSQQGVNEQFF.

The chain combines TRBV27 with TRBJ1-6, with a possible D match to TRBD1 (5 bases). Trimming removed 6 bases at V and 0 bases at J, with 9 bases between. The CDR3 loop spans 15 amino acids. Germline V lookup: CDR1 MNHEY, CDR2 SMNVEV (reference sequence). In nucleotides, the CDR3 is TGTGCCAGCAGAAGACAGAGCTCCTATAATTCACCCCTCCACTTT. Translation gives CASRRQSSYNSPLHF.

This rearrangement joins TRBV12-3 or TRBV12-4 to TRBJ2-7; maybe TRBD1 (6 bases). The V end was cut by 2 bases, the J end by 6 bases, with 8 bases between. This CDR3 region has 12 residues. The chain's CDR3 is CASSLQGFEQYF. The CDR3 nucleotides are TGTGCCAGCAGTTTACAGGGGTTCGAGCAGTACTTC.

V and J are TRBV5-1 and TRBJ1-4; 7 bases match TRBD1. The length of the CDR3 is 16 residues. The J segment lost 0 bases and the V segment lost 4 bases, leaving 6 bases of the junction unmatched. Germline CDR1 and CDR2: SGHRS and YFSETQ. In DNA, the CDR3 is TGCGCCAGCAGCCTGGCAGGGGGTTCAACTAATGAAAAACTGTTTTTT. Amino acids: CASSLAGGSTNEKLFF.

This sequence joins TRBV6-5 and TRBJ1-1; D might be TRBD1 (5 bases). V was clipped by 4 bases and J by 2 bases, with 11 bases between them. The CDR3 contains 14 residues. Germline CDR1 MNHEY, CDR2 SVGAGI. CDR3 bases: TGTGCCAGCAGTTGGGGGGGTTTTAACACTGAAGCTTTCTTT. Translation gives CASSWGGFNTEAFF.

V gene TRBV14 combines with J gene TRBJ1-5; D gene uncertain. V was clipped by 0 bases and J by 2 bases, with 5 bases between them. Looked up from germline, CDR1 is SGHDN and CDR2 is FVKESK. The CDR3 runs to 14 residues. The CDR3 reads CASSQDRGNQPQHF. The CDR3 coding sequence is TGTGCCAGCAGCCAAGATCGCGGCAATCAGCCCCAGCATTTT.

V and J are TRBV10-3 and TRBJ1-1, with 7 positions matching TRBD1. Germline V gives CDR1 ENHRY, CDR2 SYGVKD. The V and J ends lost 9 bases and 3 bases, in that order; junction bases with no gene match: 7. There are 13 residues in the CDR3. The CDR3 region has the DNA TGTGCCATTGAGGGGGCCTTAGACACTGAAGCTTTCTTT. This translates into CAIEGALDTEAFF.

This clone was counted only a few times. The V gene is TRBV14, the J gene TRBJ2-7; a weak D match, TRBD1 (6 bases). Germline V CDR1 and CDR2: SGHDN, FVKESK. V was clipped by 1 base and J by 5 bases, with 15 bases between them. This CDR3 spans 15 amino acids. Here the CDR3 DNA reads TGTGCCAGCAGCCAAGCGGGAACAGGGACCGACGAGCAGTACTTC. It encodes CASSQAGTGTDEQYF.

The rearrangement uses TRBV24-1 and TRBJ2-7; TRBD1 aligns across 7 bases. The J segment lost 6 bases and the V segment lost 3 bases, leaving 4 bases of the junction unmatched. The length of the CDR3 is 13 residues. Germline loops: CDR1 KGHDR, CDR2 SFDVKD. CDR3 bases: TGTGCCACCAGTGATGAGGGGACAGCCGAGCAGTACTTC. It is translated as CATSDEGTAEQYF.

CDR3 in DNA: TGTGCAGGGGAAGGCAGCTCTGGAAACACCATATATTTT. As protein: CAGEGSSGNTIYF. J is TRBJ1-3 and V is TRBV21-1; the D call TRBD1 from the table was never checked on the DNA. TRBV21-1 is marked as a pseudogene. The CDR3 has 13 amino acids.

V usage is TRBV9 and J usage is TRBJ2-1, with D perhaps TRBD1 (5 bases). Germline lookup yields CDR1 SGDLS and CDR2 YYNGEE. This CDR3 comprises 16 residues. Between the trimmed V and J ends, which lost 0 bases and 6 bases, there was a span of 16 bases. The CDR3 nucleotides are TGTGCCAGCAGCGTAGAGATGGGGCTGACAGTCAATGAGCAGTTCTTC. Its protein is CASSVEMGLTVNEQFF.

CDR3 sequence: CASSDRTSYTQYF. The DNA for the CDR3 is TGTGCCAGCAGCGACAGGACTAGTTATACGCAGTATTTT. The chain has TRBV7-9 and TRBJ2-3; TRBD2 might be the D (7 bases). V lost 5 bases and J 7 bases, leaving 13 bases between the germline ends. The CDR3 loop spans 13 amino acids. The germline CDR1 and CDR2 sequences are SEHNR and FQNEAQ (reference sequence).

The genes are TRBV18 and TRBJ1-4; 7 bases are shared with TRBD1. There are 15 residues in the CDR3. The V gene's germline CDR1 is KGHSH and CDR2 LQKENI. Losses at the gene ends were 7 bases for V and 4 bases for J; bases not matched to a gene: 9. The DNA of the CDR3 is TGTGCCAGCTGTTTAAAGGGACAGCTTAATGAAAAACTGTTTTTT. The encoded protein is CASCLKGQLNEKLFF.

CDR3 in amino acids: CASSLGRGVSTDTQYF. CDR3 bases: TGTGCCAGCAGCTTGGGCCGGGGGGTGAGCACAGATACGCAGTATTTT. The chain couples TRBV5-4 to TRBJ2-3, with 7 bases fitting TRBD2. This CDR3 is built from 16 residues. Trimming removed 0 bases from V and 0 bases from J; junction bases left unmatched: 4. CDR1 and CDR2 from the germline V gene are SGHNT and YYREEE (reference sequence). Full variable domain (rest looked up from reference TRBV5-4 and TRBJ2-3): ETGVTQSPTHLIKTRGQQVTLRCSSQSGHNTVSWYQQALGQGPQFIFQYYREEENGRGNFPPRFSGLQFPNYSSELNVNALELDDSALYLCASSLGRGVSTDTQYFGPGTRLTVL.